This TCR beta chain was sequenced for a study of blood T cell repertoires in COVID-19 (dated by TCRdb to the early 2020s). About the full investigation: Samples covering the acute and convalescent phases of COVID-19 were provided by collaborators in the United States, Italy and Spain. The prospective study material was composed of cDNA or gDNA derived from T cells, B-cell-depleted T cells, or PBMCs. The dataset comprised deeply sampled blood TCRbeta repertoires from subjects exposed to, actively infected with, or recovered from COVID-19. The repertoires were made available in a free public database intended to serve as a resource for research on the immune response to SARS-CoV-2. Samples came from the ongoing ImmuneRACE study (first 160 participants) plus 1,254 subjects from 6 global collaborators. A de-identified subject ID, COVID-19 status, age in years and sex were almost always included in the sample metadata. Where available, HLA class I and class II types were obtained from metadata supplied by the sample provider rather than from assay-based typing. Broader findings and caveats from the paper: The quantity of clinical and demographic metadata differed by source and by participant and was supplied without curation.

TCRbeta CDR3 regions were amplified from genomic DNA using the immunoSEQ Assay, a bias-controlled multiplex PCR. Per the authors' processing: Within the assay, amplification of reference gene primers was used to estimate how many nucleated cells each sample contained. To quantify the absolute abundance of each unique TCRbeta CDR3 rearrangement, sequence reads were collapsed and filtered. For each sample, productive Simpson clonality was calculated as the square root of Simpson's diversity index across productive rearrangements. Sourced from immuneACCESS, this table was stored by TCRdb with only in-frame sequences that have V and J called. A share of the clones is absent; for the studies checked, an unresolved V gene accounts for under half, and the remainder has no known explanation. The D gene and trimming were derived from the DNA, and the V and J assignments and clone size from that table. This sample gives roughly 250,000 clones in total; 88% of them show up just once. Clones ranked in the top ten supply approximately 4.3% of the sample.

Another Seattle source contributed samples from volunteer blood donors who had recovered from COVID-19. The collaborating institutions used their own protocols to collect whole blood in K2EDTA tubes. For TCRbeta analysis, collaborator samples were shipped as frozen whole blood, as isolated PBMCs, or as DNA extracted from either sample type. As for this clone: It has no known antigen specificity. One base away there is no much larger clone; base qualities are not given.

V is clipped by 3 bases and J by 11 bases, and the sequence between their germline boundaries is 20 bases long. CDR1 and CDR2, looked up from the germline V gene, are MNHEY and SVGEGT. Taken from cysteine to phenylalanine, the CDR3 has 15 residues. Here the CDR3 DNA is all that survives: 45 bases in frame from base 1. This receptor was taken from a man aged 55 to 70 who had recovered from COVID-19. Sequencing used peripheral blood. The V and J segments used are TRBV6-2 or TRBV6-3 and TRBJ1-5; perhaps TRBD1 is the D gene, with 6 bases matching. The base sequence is TGTGCCAGCAGTTATCTTGACAGGCTGGGATCAGCCCAGCATTTT. The resulting protein is CASSYLDRLGSAQHF.